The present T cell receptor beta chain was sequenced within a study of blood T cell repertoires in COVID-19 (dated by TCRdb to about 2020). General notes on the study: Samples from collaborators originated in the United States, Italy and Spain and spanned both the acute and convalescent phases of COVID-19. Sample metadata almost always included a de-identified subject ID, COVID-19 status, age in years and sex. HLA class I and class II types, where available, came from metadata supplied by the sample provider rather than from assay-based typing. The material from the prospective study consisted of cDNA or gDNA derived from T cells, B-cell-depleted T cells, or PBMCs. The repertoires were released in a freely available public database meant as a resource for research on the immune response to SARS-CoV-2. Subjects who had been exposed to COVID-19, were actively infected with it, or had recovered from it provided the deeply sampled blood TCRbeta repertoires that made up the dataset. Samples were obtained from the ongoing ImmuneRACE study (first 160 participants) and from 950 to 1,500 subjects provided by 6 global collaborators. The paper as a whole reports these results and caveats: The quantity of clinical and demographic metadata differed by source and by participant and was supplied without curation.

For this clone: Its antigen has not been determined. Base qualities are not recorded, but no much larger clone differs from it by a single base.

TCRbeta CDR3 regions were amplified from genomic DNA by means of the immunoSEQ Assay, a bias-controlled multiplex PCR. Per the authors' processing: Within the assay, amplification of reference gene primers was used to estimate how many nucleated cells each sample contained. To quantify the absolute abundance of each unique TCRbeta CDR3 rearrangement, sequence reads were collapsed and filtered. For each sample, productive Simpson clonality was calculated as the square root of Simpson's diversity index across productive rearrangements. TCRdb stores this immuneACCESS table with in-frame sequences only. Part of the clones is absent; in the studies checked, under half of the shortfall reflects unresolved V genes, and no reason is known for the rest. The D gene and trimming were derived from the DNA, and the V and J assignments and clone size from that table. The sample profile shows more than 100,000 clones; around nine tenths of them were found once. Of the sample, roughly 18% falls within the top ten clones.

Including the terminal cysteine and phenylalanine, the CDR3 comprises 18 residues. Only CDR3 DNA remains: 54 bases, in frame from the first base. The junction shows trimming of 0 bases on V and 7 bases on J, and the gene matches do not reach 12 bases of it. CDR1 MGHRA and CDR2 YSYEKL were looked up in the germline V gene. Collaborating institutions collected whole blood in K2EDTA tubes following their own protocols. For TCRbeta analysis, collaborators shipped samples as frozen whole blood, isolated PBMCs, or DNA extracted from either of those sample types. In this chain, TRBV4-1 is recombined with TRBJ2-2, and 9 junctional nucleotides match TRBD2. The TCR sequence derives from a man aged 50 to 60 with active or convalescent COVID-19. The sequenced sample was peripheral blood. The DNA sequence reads TGCGCCAGCAGCCAAGACATAAGGCGGGAGGGAAACGGCGGGGAGCTGTTTTTT. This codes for CASSQDIRREGNGGELFF.